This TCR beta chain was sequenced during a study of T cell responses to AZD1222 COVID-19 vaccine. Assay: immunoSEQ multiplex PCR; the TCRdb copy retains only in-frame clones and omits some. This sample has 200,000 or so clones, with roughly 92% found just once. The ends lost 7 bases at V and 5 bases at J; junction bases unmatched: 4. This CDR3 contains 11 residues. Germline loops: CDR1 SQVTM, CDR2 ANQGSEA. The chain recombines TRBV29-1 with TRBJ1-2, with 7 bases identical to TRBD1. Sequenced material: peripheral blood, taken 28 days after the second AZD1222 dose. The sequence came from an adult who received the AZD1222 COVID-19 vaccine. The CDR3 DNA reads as TGCAGCGCCGGGACAGAATATGGCTACACCTTC. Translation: CSAGTEYGYTF.